What follows is one T cell receptor beta chain and its context. Germline lookup yields CDR1 LNHDA and CDR2 SQIVND (reference sequence). The V segment lost 4 bases and the J segment 4 bases; nucleotides outside the gene matches: 15. This CDR3 has 18 residues. The data originate from a study of control samples from healthy donors and cancer patients. Generated by immunoSEQ multiplex PCR, the TCRdb table keeps only in-frame clones and is missing some. The sample gives 100,000 to 150,000 clones, approximately 90% of which show up once; more than 2% is in the top ten. The receptor's source is a man younger than 30 in good health. The sequencing sample was made of blood. The J gene is TRBJ2-3, the V gene TRBV19; 9 positions match TRBD1. The chain's CDR3 is CASSTPFNRDREADTQYF. In DNA, the CDR3 is TGTGCCAGTAGTACCCCCTTCAACCGGGACAGGGAAGCAGATACGCAGTATTTT.